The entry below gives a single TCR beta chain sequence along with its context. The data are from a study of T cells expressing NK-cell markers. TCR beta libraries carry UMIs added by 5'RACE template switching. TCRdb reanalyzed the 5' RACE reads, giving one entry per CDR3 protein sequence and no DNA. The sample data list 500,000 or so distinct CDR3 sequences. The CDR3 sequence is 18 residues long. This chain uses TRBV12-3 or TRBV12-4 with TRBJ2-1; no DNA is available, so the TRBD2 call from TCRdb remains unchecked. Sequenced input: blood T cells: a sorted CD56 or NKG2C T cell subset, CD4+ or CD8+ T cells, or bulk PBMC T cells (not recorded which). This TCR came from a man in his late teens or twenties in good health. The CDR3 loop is CASSLAASGTSGSGEQFF.